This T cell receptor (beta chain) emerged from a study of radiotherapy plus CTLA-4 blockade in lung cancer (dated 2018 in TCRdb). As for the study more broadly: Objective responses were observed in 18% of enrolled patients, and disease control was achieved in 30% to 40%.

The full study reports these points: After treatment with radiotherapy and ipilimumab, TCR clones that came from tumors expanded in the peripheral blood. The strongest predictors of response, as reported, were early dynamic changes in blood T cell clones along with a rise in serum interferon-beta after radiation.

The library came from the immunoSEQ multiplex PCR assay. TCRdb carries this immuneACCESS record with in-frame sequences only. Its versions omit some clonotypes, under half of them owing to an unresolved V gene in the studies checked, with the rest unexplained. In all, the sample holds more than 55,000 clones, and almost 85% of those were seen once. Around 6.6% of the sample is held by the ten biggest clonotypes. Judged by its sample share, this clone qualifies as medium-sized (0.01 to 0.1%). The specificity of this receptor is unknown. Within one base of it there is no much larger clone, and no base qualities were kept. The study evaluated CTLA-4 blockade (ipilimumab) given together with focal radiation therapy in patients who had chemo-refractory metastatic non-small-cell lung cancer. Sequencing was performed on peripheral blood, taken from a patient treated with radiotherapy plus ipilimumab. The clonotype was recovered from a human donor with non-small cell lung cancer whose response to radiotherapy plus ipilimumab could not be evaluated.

The sequenced DNA: TGTGCCAGCAGTTTATCCCCCGGAGTTATCGGGAGCTCCTACGAGCAGTACTTC. Translated, this is CASSLSPGVIGSSYEQYF. The receptor chain draws on TRBV28 and TRBJ2-7; matching of 6 bases hints at TRBD2 as the D gene. V is pared back by 1 base and J by 0 bases, with 19 bases lying between the germline termini. CDR1 and CDR2 were assigned from the germline V gene as MDHEN and SYDVKM. Reading from cysteine to phenylalanine, the CDR3 counts 18 amino acids. Just CDR3 DNA is preserved here, 54 bases in frame from base 1. Joined to the reference TRBV28 and TRBJ2-7 proteins, this CDR3 gives the full variable domain: DVKVTQSSRYLVKRTGEKVFLECVQDMDHENMFWYRQDPGLGLRLIYFSYDVKMKEKGDIPEGYSVSREKKERFSLILESASTNQTSMYLCASSLSPGVIGSSYEQYFGPGTRLTVT.